This section outlines one T cell receptor beta chain sequence together with its context. There are 17 residues in the CDR3. The ends lost 0 bases at V and 4 bases at J; junction bases unmatched: 8. CDR1 and CDR2 (germline): SGHNT, YYREEE (reference sequence). The entry originates in a study of cytomegalovirus exposure and HLA in healthy donors. Amplification used 60 Vbeta primers and 13 Jbeta primers. The assay was immunoSEQ multiplex PCR, and TCRdb's table has in-frame clones only and misses some. The sample yields around 150,000 clones, 76% seen once. This receptor was obtained from a man aged 40-55 years in good health and CMV-seronegative. This chain connects TRBV5-4 to TRBJ2-3, with 10 bases matching TRBD2. Sequenced sample: PBMCs. The CDR3 loop is CASSLAPLAGGPDTQYF. DNA of the CDR3: TGTGCCAGCAGCTTGGCCCCCTTAGCGGGAGGTCCAGATACGCAGTATTTT. The entire variable domain, with the rest obtained from reference TRBV5-4 and TRBJ2-3, is as follows: ETGVTQSPTHLIKTRGQQVTLRCSSQSGHNTVSWYQQALGQGPQFIFQYYREEENGRGNFPPRFSGLQFPNYSSELNVNALELDDSALYLCASSLAPLAGGPDTQYFGPGTRLTVL.